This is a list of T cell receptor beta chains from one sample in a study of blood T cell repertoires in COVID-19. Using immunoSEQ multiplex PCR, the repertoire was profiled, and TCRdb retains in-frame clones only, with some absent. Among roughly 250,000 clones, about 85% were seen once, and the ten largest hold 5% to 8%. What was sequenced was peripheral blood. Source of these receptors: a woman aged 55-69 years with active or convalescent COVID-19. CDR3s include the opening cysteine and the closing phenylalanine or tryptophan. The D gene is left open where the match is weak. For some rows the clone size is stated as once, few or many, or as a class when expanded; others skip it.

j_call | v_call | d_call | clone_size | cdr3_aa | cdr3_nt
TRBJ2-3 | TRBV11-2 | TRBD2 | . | CASSFSGTSRDTQYF | TGTGCCAGCAGCTTCAGTGGGACTAGCAGAGATACGCAGTATTTT
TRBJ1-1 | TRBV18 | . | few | CASSRENTEAFF | TGTGCCAGCTCCCGGGAGAACACTGAAGCTTTCTTT
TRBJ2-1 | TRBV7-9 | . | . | CASSLGPSNEQFF | TGTGCCAGCAGCTTAGGGCCCTCGAATGAGCAGTTCTTC
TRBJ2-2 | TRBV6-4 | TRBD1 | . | CASRGQGSTGELFF | TGTGCCAGCAGGGGACAGGGGAGTACCGGGGAGCTGTTTTTT
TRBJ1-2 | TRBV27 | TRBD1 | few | CASSSPGPDRVNYGYTF | TGTGCCAGCAGTTCCCCCGGCCCTGACAGGGTCAACTATGGCTACACCTTC
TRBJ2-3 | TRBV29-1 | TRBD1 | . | CSVEQGGTDTQYF | TGCAGCGTTGAACAGGGGGGCACAGATACGCAGTATTTT
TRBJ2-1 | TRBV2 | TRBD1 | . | CASSDFVGTGGPSVGSYNEQFF | TGTGCCAGCAGTGATTTTGTAGGGACAGGGGGCCCATCCGTCGGTTCCTACAATGAGCAGTTCTTC
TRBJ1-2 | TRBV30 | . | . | CAWSANRDNGYTF | TGTGCCTGGAGTGCGAACAGGGACAATGGCTACACCTTC
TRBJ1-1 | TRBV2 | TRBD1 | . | CASRSLRSLSGGRTEAFF | TGTGCCAGCAGGAGCTTGCGTTCCCTTTCAGGGGGGAGAACTGAAGCTTTCTTT
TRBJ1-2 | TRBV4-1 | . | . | CASSQARGGYTF | TGCGCCAGCAGCCAAGCTAGGGGCGGCTACACCTTC
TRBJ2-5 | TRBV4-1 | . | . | CASSQDSQARRTQYF | TGCGCCAGCAGCCAAGATTCCCAGGCCAGGCGGACCCAGTACTTC
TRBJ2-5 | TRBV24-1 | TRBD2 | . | CATSAPLTSAQETQYF | TGTGCCACCAGTGCCCCTCTGACTAGCGCCCAAGAGACCCAGTACTTC
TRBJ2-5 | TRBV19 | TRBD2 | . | CAAGRGQETQYF | TGTGCCGCAGGGAGGGGCCAGGAGACCCAGTACTTC
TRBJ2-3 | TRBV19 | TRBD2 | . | CASQRTGGGLAGGDTQYF | TGTGCCAGCCAGAGGACAGGCGGGGGACTAGCGGGAGGAGATACGCAGTATTTT
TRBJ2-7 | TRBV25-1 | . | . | CASSGGHTHYEQYF | TGTGCCAGCAGTGGGGGACATACTCACTACGAGCAGTACTTC
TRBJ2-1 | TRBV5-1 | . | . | CASRETSRVFDEQFF | TGCGCCAGTCGGGAGACTAGTCGGGTTTTCGATGAGCAGTTCTTC
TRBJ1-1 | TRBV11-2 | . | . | CASSVGHSNTEAFF | TGTGCCAGCAGCGTGGGACACTCGAACACTGAAGCTTTCTTT
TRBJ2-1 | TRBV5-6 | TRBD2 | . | CASSPMGTSGYNEQFF | TGTGCCAGCAGCCCGATGGGGACTAGCGGTTACAATGAGCAGTTCTTC
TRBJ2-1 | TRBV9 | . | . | CASRSGGAEEQFF | TGTGCCAGCAGGTCCGGAGGCGCGGAAGAGCAGTTCTTC
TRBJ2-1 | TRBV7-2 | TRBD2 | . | CASSSLAIPYNEQFF | TGTGCCAGCAGCTCACTAGCGATCCCCTACAATGAGCAGTTCTTC
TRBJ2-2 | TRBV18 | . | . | CASSPELANTGELFF | TGTGCCAGCTCACCTGAGTTGGCGAACACCGGGGAGCTGTTTTTT
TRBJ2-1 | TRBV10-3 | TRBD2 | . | CAISEELAGVQFF | TGTGCCATCAGTGAGGAACTAGCGGGAGTGCAGTTCTTC
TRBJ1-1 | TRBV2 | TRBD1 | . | CASSERGTGLTEAFF | TGTGCCAGCAGTGAAAGGGGGACAGGACTCACTGAAGCTTTCTTT
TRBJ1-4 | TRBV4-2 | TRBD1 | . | CASSPRDRGPTNEKLFF | TGTGCCAGCAGCCCCCGGGACAGGGGCCCAACTAATGAAAAACTGTTTTTT
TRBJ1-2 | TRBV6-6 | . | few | CASSYRQSSTYGYTF | TGTGCCAGCAGTTACCGACAGTCGTCCACGTATGGCTACACCTTC
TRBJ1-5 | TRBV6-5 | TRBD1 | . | CASGDRVGDRQPQHF | TGTGCCAGTGGGGACAGGGTGGGGGATCGCCAGCCCCAGCATTTT
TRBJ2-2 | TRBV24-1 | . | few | CATSPQNTGELFF | TGTGCCACCAGCCCACAGAACACCGGGGAGCTGTTTTTT
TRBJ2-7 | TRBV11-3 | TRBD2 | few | CASSSPGGSYEQYF | TGTGCCAGCAGCTCCCCGGGGGGATCCTACGAGCAGTACTTC
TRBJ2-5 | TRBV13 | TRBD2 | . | CARQSGSSFETQYF | TGTGCCAGACAAAGCGGGAGTAGTTTTGAGACCCAGTACTTC
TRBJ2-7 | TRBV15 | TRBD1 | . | CATSSGQGWSYEQYF | TGTGCCACCAGCAGCGGACAGGGTTGGTCCTACGAGCAGTACTTC
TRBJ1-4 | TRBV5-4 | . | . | CASSLAGYEKLFF | TGTGCCAGCAGCTTAGCAGGGTATGAAAAACTGTTTTTT
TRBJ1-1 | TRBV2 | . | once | CASSEGANTEAFF | TGTGCCAGCAGTGAAGGAGCTAACACTGAAGCTTTCTTT
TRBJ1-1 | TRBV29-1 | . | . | CSVEGRRGAEAFF | TGCAGCGTTGAAGGTCGGCGGGGGGCTGAAGCTTTCTTT